This T cell receptor beta chain emerged from a study of cytomegalovirus exposure and HLA in healthy donors (dated 2017 in TCRdb). Regarding the study in general: According to a later analysis, the 120 or so validation repertoires were produced on the same platform as the 700 or so repertoires of the first cohort. The study aimed to test whether signatures of past pathogen exposure could be identified by cataloging public T cell receptors. In addition to the first cohort of about 650 subjects, a separate validation cohort of 130 or so different subjects was used. To predict cytomegalovirus infection status, the study combined high-throughput TCR immunosequencing, statistical association of individual TCRs with disease status, and machine learning.

The donors were included in the validation cohort of some 120 subjects, a group kept apart from the roughly 670-subject first cohort. The method behind the library was the immunoSEQ multiplex PCR assay. The paper's processing steps were these. A statistical classification framework was built to diagnose cytomegalovirus status from the catalog of TCR beta chain sequences. TCRdb stores this immuneACCESS table with in-frame sequences only. Part of the clones is absent; in the studies checked, under half of the shortfall reflects unresolved V genes, and no reason is known for the rest. That table furnishes V, J and clone size, whereas the DNA furnished D and trimming. The sample table contains 50,000 to 65,000 clones; only one count was recorded for 85% to 95% of them. Jointly, the top ten make up approximately 6.8% of the sample. What the study reported, not specific to this receptor: The validation cohort had no HLA typing available for a later analysis, so co-occurrence within that cohort was assessed over all 120 or so repertoires. The authors suggested that the approach could potentially be extended to other disease states and immunological phenotypes. Cytomegalovirus status was reported to be diagnosed by the classifier with high specificity and sensitivity in both the original and validation cohorts. Across donors, most TCR sequences were observed very rarely, whereas some public TCRs were present in many individuals. In vitro tests confirmed that a few of the cytomegalovirus-associated TCR beta chains recognize cytomegalovirus antigens. Of the cluster scores, roughly 95% were above 0 in a later analysis, which found that TCRs clustered in the first cohort also tended to co-occur in the 120 validation repertoires. The study listed over 150 TCR beta chains as associated with cytomegalovirus.

The CDR1 and CDR2 encoded by the germline V gene are SGHVS and FNYEAQ. The cysteine opens and the phenylalanine closes a CDR3 of 12 amino acids. CDR3 DNA is the only sequence kept; it has 36 bases, read in frame from the first base. A distance of 8 bases separates the germline ends of V and J, which lose 2 bases and 9 bases respectively. Points on this clone: Its antigen has not been determined. Qualities for individual bases were not recorded, and no much larger clone is one base off.

The sequence joins TRBV7-6 to TRBJ1-5; no D segment can be confidently identified. This TCR was recovered from a woman aged 18 to 35 in good health and CMV-seropositive. The sequenced sample was PBMCs. The CDR3 protein is CASSLTERPQHF. The DNA reads as follows: TGTGCCAGCAGCTTAACGGAGCGGCCCCAGCATTTT.